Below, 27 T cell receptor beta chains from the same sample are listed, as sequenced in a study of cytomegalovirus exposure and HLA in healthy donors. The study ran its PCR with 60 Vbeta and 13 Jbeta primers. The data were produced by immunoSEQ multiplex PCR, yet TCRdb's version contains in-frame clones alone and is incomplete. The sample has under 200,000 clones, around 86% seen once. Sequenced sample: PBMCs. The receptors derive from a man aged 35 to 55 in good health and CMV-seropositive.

In nucleotides, the CDR3 is TGTGCCAGCAGTGAAGAGAACAGTAAAGCTTTCTTT. This translates into CASSEENSKAFF. This sequence joins TRBV2 and TRBJ1-1, with D uncertain. V was clipped by 1 base and J by 9 bases, with 9 bases between them. The CDR3 covers 12 residues. Germline V gives CDR1 SNHLY, CDR2 FYNNEI.

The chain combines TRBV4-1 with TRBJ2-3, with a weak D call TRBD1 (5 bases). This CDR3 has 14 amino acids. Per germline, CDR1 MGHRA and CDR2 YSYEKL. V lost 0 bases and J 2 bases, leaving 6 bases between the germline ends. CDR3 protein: CASSQEGATDTQYF. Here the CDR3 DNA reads TGCGCCAGCAGCCAAGAAGGGGCCACAGATACGCAGTATTTT.

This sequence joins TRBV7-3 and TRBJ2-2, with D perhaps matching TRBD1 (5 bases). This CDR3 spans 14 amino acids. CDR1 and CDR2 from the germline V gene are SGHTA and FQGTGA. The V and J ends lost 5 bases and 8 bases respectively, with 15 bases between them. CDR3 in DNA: TGTGCCAGCAGCGCTACAGCAGGGCCTGGGGAGCTGTTTTTT. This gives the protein CASSATAGPGELFF.

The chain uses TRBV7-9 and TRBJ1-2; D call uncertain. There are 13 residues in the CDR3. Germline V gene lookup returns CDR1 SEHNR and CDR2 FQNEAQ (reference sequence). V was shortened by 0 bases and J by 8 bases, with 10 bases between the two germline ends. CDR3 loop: CASSLAWREGYTF. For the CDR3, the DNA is TGTGCCAGCAGCTTAGCGTGGCGGGAAGGCTACACCTTC. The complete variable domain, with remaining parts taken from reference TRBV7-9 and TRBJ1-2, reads DTGVSQNPRHKITKRGQNVTFRCDPISEHNRLYWYRQTLGQGPEFLTYFQNEAQLEKSRLLSDRFSAERPKGSFSTLEIQRTEQGDSAMYLCASSLAWREGYTFGSGTRLTVV.

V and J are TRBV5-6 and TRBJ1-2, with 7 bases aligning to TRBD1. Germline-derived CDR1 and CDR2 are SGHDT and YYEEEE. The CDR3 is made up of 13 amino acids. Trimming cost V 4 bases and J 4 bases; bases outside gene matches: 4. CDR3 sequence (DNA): TGTGCCAGCAGCGCAGGACAGGTCTATGGCTACACCTTC. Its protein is CASSAGQVYGYTF.

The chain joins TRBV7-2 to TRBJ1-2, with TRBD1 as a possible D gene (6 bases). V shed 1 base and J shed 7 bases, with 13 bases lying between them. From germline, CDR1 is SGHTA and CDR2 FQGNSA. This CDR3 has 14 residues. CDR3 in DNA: TGTGCCAGCAGCTTAGACCAGGGGAGCGGTGGCTACACCTTC. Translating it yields CASSLDQGSGGYTF. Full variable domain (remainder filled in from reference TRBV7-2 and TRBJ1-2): GAGVSQSPSNKVTEKGKDVELRCDPISGHTALYWYRQSLGQGLEFLIYFQGNSAPDKSGLPSDRFSAERTGGSVSTLTIQRTQQEDSAVYLCASSLDQGSGGYTFGSGTRLTVV.

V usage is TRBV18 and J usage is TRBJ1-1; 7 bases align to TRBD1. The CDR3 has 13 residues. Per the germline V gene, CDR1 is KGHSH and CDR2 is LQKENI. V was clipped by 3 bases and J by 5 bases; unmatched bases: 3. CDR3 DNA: TGTGCCAGCTCACCCACAGGGGATACTGAAGCTTTCTTT. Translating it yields CASSPTGDTEAFF.

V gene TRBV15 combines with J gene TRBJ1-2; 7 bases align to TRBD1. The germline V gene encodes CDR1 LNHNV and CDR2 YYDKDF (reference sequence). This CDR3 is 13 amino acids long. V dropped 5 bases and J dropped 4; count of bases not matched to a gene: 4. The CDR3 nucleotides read TGTGCCACCAGCCGGGACAGATTCTATGGCTACACCTTC. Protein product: CATSRDRFYGYTF.

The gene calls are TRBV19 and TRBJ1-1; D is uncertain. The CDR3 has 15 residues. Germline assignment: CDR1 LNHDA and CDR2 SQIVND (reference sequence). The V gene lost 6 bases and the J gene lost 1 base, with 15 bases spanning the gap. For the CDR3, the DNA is TGTGCCAGTAGCGTCCCGGTTCTGCAGAACACTGAAGCTTTCTTT. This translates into CASSVPVLQNTEAFF.

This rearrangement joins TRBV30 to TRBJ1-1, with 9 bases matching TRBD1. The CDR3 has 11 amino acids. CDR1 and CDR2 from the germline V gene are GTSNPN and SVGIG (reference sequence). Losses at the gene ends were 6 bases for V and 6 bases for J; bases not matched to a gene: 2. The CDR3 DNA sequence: TGTGCCTGTACAGGGGGCGCTGAAGCTTTCTTT. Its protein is CACTGGAEAFF.

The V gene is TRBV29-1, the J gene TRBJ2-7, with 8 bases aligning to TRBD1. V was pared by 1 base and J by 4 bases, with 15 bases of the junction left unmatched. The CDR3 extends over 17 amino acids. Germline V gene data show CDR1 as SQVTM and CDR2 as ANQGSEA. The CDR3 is CSVEGDLTGGLTYEQYF. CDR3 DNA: TGCAGCGTTGAAGGGGATTTAACAGGGGGGCTGACATACGAGCAGTACTTC.

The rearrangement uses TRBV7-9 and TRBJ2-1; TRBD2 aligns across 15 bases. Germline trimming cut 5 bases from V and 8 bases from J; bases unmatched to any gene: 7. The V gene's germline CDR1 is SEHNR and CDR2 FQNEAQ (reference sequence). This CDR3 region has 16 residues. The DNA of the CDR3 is TGTGCCAGCAGCCGGGGGACTAGCGGGGGGTTAGATGAGCAGTTCTTC. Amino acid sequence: CASSRGTSGGLDEQFF.

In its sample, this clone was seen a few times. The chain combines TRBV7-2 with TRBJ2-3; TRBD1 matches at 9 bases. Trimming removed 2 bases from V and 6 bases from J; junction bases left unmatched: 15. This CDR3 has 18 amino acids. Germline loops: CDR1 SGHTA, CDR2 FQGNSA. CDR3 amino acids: CASSLFSGGTGSTDTQYF. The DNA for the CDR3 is TGTGCCAGCAGCTTATTTTCGGGCGGGACAGGGTCAACCGATACGCAGTATTTT.

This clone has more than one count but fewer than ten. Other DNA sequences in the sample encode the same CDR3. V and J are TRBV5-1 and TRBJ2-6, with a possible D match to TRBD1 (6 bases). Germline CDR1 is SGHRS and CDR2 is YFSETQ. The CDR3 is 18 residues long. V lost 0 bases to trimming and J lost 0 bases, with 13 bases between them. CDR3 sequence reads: CASSLVTGPSSGANVLTF. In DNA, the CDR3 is TGCGCCAGCAGCTTGGTAACAGGGCCAAGCTCTGGGGCCAACGTCCTGACTTTC.

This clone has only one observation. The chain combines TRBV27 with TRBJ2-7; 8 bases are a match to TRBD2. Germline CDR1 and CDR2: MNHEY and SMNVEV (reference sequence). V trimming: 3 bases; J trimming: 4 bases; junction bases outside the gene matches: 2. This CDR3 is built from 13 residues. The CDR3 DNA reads TGTGCCAGCAGTTTGACTAGCGAGTACGAGCAGTACTTC. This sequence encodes CASSLTSEYEQYF.

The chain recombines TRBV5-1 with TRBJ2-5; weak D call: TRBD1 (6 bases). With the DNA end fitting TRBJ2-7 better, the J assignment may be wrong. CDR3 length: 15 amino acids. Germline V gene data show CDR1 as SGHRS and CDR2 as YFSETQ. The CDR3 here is CASSMPLDSSYEQYF. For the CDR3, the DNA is TGCGCCAGCAGCATGCCTTTGGACAGCTCCTACGAGCAGTACTTC.

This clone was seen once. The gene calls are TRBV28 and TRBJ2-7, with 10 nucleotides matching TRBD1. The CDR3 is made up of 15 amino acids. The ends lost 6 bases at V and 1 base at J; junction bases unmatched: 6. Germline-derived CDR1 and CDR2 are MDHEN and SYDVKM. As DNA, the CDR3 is TGTGCCAGCAGGGACAGGGGGTTACCTTCCTACGAGCAGTACTTC. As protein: CASRDRGLPSYEQYF.

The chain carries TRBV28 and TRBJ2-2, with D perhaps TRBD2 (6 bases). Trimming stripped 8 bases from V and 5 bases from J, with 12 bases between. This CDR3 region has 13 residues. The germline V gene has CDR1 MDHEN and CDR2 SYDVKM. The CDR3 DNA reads TGTGCCAGCGCGGCAGGGAGGACCGGGGAGCTGTTTTTT. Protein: CASAAGRTGELFF.

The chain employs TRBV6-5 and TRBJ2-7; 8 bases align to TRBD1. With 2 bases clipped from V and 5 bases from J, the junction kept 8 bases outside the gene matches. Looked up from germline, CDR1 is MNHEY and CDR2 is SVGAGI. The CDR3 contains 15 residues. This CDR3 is CASSYTQTGGNEQYF. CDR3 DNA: TGTGCCAGCAGTTACACCCAAACAGGGGGAAACGAGCAGTACTTC.

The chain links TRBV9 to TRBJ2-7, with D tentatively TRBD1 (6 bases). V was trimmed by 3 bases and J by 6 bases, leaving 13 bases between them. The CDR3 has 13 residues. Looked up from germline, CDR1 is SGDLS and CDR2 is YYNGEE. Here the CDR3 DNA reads TGTGCCAGCAGCGCTACTACAGGGACCGAGCAGTACTTC. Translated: CASSATTGTEQYF.

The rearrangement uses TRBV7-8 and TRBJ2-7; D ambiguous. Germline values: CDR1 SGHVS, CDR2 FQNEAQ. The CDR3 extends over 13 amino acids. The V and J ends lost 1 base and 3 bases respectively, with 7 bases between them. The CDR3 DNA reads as TGTGCCAGCAGCTTAGACCAGTACTACGAGCAGTACTTC. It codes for CASSLDQYYEQYF.

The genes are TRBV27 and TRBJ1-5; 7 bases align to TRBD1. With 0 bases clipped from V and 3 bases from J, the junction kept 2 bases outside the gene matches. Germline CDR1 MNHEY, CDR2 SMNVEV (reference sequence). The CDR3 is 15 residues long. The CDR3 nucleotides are TGTGCCAGCAGTTTATCGGGACAGCTCAATCAGCCCCAGCATTTT. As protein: CASSLSGQLNQPQHF.

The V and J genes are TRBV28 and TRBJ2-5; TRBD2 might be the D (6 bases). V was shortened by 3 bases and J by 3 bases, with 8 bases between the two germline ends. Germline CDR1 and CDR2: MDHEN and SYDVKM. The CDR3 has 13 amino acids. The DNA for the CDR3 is TGTGCCAGCAGTTTGGGCGGGGAAGAGACCCAGTACTTC. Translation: CASSLGGEETQYF.

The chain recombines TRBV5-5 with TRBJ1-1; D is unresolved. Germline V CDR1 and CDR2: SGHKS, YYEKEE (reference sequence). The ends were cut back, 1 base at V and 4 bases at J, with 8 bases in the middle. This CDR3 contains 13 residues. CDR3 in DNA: TGTGCCAGCAGCTTGTACGGGAGCACTGAAGCTTTCTTT. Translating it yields CASSLYGSTEAFF.

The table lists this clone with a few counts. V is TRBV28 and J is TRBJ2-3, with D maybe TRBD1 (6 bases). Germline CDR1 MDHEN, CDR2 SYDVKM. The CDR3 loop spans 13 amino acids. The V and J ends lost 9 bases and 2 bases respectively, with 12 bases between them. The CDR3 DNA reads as TGTGCCAGTGGGGGCTACTACACAGATACGCAGTATTTT. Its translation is CASGGYYTDTQYF.

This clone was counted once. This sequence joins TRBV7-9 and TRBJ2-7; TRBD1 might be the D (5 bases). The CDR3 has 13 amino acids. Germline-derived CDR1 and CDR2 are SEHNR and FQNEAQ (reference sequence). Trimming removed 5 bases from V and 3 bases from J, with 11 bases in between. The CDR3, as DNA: TGTGCCAGCAGCCCAGGTCAGGGCTACGAGCAGTACTTC. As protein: CASSPGQGYEQYF.

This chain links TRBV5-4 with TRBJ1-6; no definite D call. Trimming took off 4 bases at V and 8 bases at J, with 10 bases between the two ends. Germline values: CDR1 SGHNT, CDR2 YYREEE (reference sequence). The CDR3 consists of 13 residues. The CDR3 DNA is TGTGCCAGCAGCGCAAACCCGGATTCACCCCTCCACTTT. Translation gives CASSANPDSPLHF.